One and the same sample provided the 8 T cell receptor beta chains below, sequenced in a study of CD4 T cells in relation to SARS-CoV-2 and coronaviruses (dated by TCRdb to about 2021). The method behind the library was the immunoSEQ multiplex PCR assay. Held by TCRdb, this immuneACCESS table contains in-frame sequences only and omits some clones. Under half of the omission traces to an unresolved V gene where checked; the cause of the rest is unknown. A total of about 24,000 clones appear in this sample, approximately 76% of them only once. The ten most abundant clones make up roughly an eighth of the sample. CD4+ T cells from unexposed donors were collected before the COVID-19 pandemic (2011-2018). The EasySep CD4+ T cell isolation kit was used to isolate CD4+ T cells once the cultures had run for nine to eleven days. Antigen specificity for these receptors is unknown. Sequencing was carried out using CD4+ T cells from PBMCs, cultured in vitro. The source of these receptors is a human donor in good health.

The chain links TRBV30 to TRBJ1-5; D is undetermined. The germline V gene has CDR1 GTSNPN and CDR2 SVGIG (reference sequence). V was pared by 1 base and J by 2 bases, with 12 bases between. CDR3 size: 15 residues. The CDR3 DNA is TGTGCCTGGAGTGGGGGAGCCGGGGGCAATCAGCCCCAGCATTTT. It encodes CAWSGGAGGNQPQHF.

The rearrangement joins TRBV11-2 to TRBJ2-5; D is unclear. Germline CDR1 and CDR2: SGHAT and FQNNGV. This CDR3 comprises 13 residues. Trimming removed 1 base from V and 5 bases from J, with 8 bases in between. The DNA for the CDR3 is TGTGCCAGCAGCTTAGTTAGGCAGGAGACCCAGTACTTC. Translation: CASSLVRQETQYF.

The V call is TRBV7-3, the J call TRBJ2-1; D is unresolved. This CDR3 is built from 15 residues. CDR1 is SGHTA and CDR2 is FQGTGA in the germline V gene. The V and J ends lost 0 bases and 6 bases respectively, with 12 bases between them. As DNA, the CDR3 is TGTGCCAGCAGCTTAACTGCTACTCCCTCCAATGAGCAGTTCTTC. Translated: CASSLTATPSNEQFF.

This clone was seen a handful of times. J is TRBJ2-6 and V is TRBV15, with D unclear. Germline V gene sequence: CDR1 LNHNV, CDR2 YYDKDF (reference sequence). Trimming shortened V by 3 bases and J by 0 bases, and 9 bases separated the two germline ends. This CDR3 spans 16 amino acids. This CDR3 reads CATSREAGSGANVLTF. CDR3 nucleotides: TGTGCCACCAGCAGGGAAGCAGGCTCTGGGGCCAACGTCCTGACTTTC.

In its sample, this clone was seen a few times. The chain has TRBV25-1 and TRBJ1-4, with D perhaps matching TRBD1 (5 bases). The V gene lost 4 bases and the J gene lost 5 bases, with 14 bases spanning the gap. The CDR3 totals 15 residues. From germline, CDR1 is MGHDK and CDR2 SYGVNS. The CDR3: CASSATGGGNEKLFF. The CDR3 region has the DNA TGTGCCAGCAGTGCTACAGGTGGGGGAAATGAAAAACTGTTTTTT. Supplemented by reference TRBV25-1 and TRBJ1-4, the full variable domain reads EADIYQTPRYLVIGTGKKITLECSQTMGHDKMYWYQQDPGMELHLIHYSYGVNSTEKGDLSSESTVSRIRTEHFPLTLESARPSHTSQYLCASSATGGGNEKLFFGSGTQLSVL.

V usage is TRBV1 and J usage is TRBJ1-2; the D segment call TRBD1 is taken from the table without a DNA check. TRBV1 is described as a pseudogene. The CDR3 spans 14 residues. CDR3 protein: CTSRRTTGSDGYTF. The CDR3 nucleotides are TGCACCAGCAGGCGTACGACAGGGTCCGATGGCTACACCTTC.

J is TRBJ2-5 and V is TRBV7-9, with D perhaps being TRBD1 or TRBD2 (6 bases each). Between the trimmed V and J ends, which lost 2 bases and 7 bases, there was a span of 14 bases. Germline V gene data show CDR1 as SEHNR and CDR2 as FQNEAQ (reference sequence). The CDR3 covers 14 residues. In DNA form, the CDR3 reads TGTGCCAGCAGCTTAATCGGCAGGGGAGGGACCCAGTACTTC. This codes for CASSLIGRGGTQYF.

The rearrangement uses TRBV3-1 (or the pseudogene TRBV3-2) and TRBJ2-7; 8 bases map to TRBD2. After removal of 3 bases from V and 0 bases from J, the junction contained 4 bases not matched to a gene. The CDR3 contains 15 residues. Germline CDR1 and CDR2: LGHDT and YNNKEL (reference sequence). CDR3 coding DNA: TGTGCCAGCAGCCACACCCTAGCGGGCTCCTACGAGCAGTACTTC. Amino acids: CASSHTLAGSYEQYF.